One sample yielded the 22 T cell receptor beta chains listed below, sequenced in a study of shared clonotypes between healthy human individuals. Repertoires were generated with immunoSEQ multiplex PCR, while TCRdb's copy carries only in-frame clones and drops some. Of roughly 2.6 million clones listed, over 85% are singletons. Material: naive CD4+ T cells sorted from blood. Documented subset: CD45RA+ positively selected. The receptors derive from a man in his late teens or twenties in good health.

This sequence joins TRBV19 and TRBJ1-2; D not certain. Trimming removed 7 bases from V and 4 bases from J, with 10 bases in between. The CDR3 runs to 12 residues. The germline gives CDR1 LNHDA, CDR2 SQIVND (reference sequence). For the CDR3, the DNA is TGTGCCAGTACAAAAGGGCCCTATGGCTACACCTTC. Amino acids: CASTKGPYGYTF.

The V call is TRBV19, the J call TRBJ2-5; TRBD1 might be the D (6 bases). Germline V gives CDR1 LNHDA, CDR2 SQIVND (reference sequence). CDR3 length: 14 amino acids. With 3 bases removed from V and 1 base from J, the gap between germline ends came to 9 bases. The CDR3 DNA reads as TGTGCCAGTAGTATGACAGGTGCCCAAGAGACCCAGTACTTC. It encodes CASSMTGAQETQYF.

About this clone: Other DNA sequences in this specimen translate into the identical CDR3. This chain joins TRBV5-1 and TRBJ2-1; a weak D match, TRBD2 (5 bases). Germline loops: CDR1 SGHRS, CDR2 YFSETQ. V lost 2 bases to trimming and J lost 0 bases, with 9 bases between them. The CDR3 has 15 residues. CDR3 in amino acids: CASSLGLSSYNEQFF. DNA for the CDR3: TGCGCCAGCAGCTTAGGACTTAGCTCCTACAATGAGCAGTTCTTC.

The chain joins TRBV7-2 to TRBJ2-5; a weak D match, TRBD2 (5 bases). Germline values: CDR1 SGHTA, CDR2 FQGNSA. The CDR3 covers 14 residues. Deletions cut 5 bases from V and 5 bases from J, with 15 bases between. The DNA of the CDR3 is TGTGCCAGCAGCCCCCAACTAGTGGGGGAGACCCAGTACTTC. Translating it yields CASSPQLVGETQYF.

This sequence joins TRBV19 and TRBJ2-7; D not certain. V lost 1 base to trimming and J lost 1 base, with 5 bases between them. CDR1 is LNHDA, CDR2 SQIVND, per germline (reference sequence). The CDR3 loop spans 13 amino acids. CDR3 residues: CASSIAPSYEQYF. The CDR3 coding sequence is TGTGCCAGTAGTATAGCCCCTTCCTACGAGCAGTACTTC.

The rearrangement links TRBV7-8 to TRBJ1-1; D perhaps matches TRBD1 (5 bases). The germline V gene has CDR1 SGHVS and CDR2 FQNEAQ. Trimming took 4 bases from V and 1 from J, leaving 13 bases between them. The CDR3 length is 15 residues. Written as DNA, the CDR3 is TGTGCCAGCAGCTCTTCACCGACAGAGAACACTGAAGCTTTCTTT. Protein: CASSSSPTENTEAFF.

V usage is TRBV9 and J usage is TRBJ2-6; D is undetermined. The CDR3 covers 15 residues. CDR1 SGDLS and CDR2 YYNGEE come from the germline V gene. The V gene lost 1 base and the J gene lost 4 bases, with 9 bases spanning the gap. CDR3 protein: CASSVQRTGANVLTF. CDR3 bases: TGTGCCAGCAGCGTACAAAGGACCGGGGCCAACGTCCTGACTTTC.

This rearrangement joins TRBV16 to TRBJ2-7; a possible D gene is TRBD1 (6 bases). Trimming took off 0 bases at V and 2 bases at J, with 8 bases between the two ends. This CDR3 has 14 residues. Germline CDR1 is KGHSY and CDR2 is FQNENV. CDR3 residues: CASSQSSGAYEQYF. CDR3 DNA: TGTGCCAGCAGCCAATCGTCAGGGGCCTACGAGCAGTACTTC.

The rearrangement joins TRBV28 to TRBJ1-4; D uncertain. Germline values: CDR1 MDHEN, CDR2 SYDVKM. V was pared by 2 bases and J by 10 bases, with 5 bases between. The CDR3 is 11 residues long. This chain's CDR3 is CASSLPGKLFF. DNA of the CDR3: TGTGCCAGCAGTTTACCCGGAAAACTGTTTTTT.

The V and J genes are TRBV5-6 and TRBJ2-5; tentatively, D is TRBD2 (5 bases). V lost 4 bases and J 2 bases, leaving 12 bases between the germline ends. Germline lookup yields CDR1 SGHDT and CDR2 YYEEEE. The CDR3 has 14 amino acids. CDR3 sequence (DNA): TGTGCCAGCAGCGCCTTAGGAGGACAAGAGACCCAGTACTTC. This codes for CASSALGGQETQYF.

The chain links TRBV5-1 to TRBJ1-6; D perhaps matches TRBD1 (5 bases). The ends were cut back, 0 bases at V and 7 bases at J, with 17 bases in the middle. The CDR3 sequence is 17 residues long. Germline V lookup: CDR1 SGHRS, CDR2 YFSETQ. The CDR3 sequence is CASSLGARDPLNSPLHF. In DNA, the CDR3 is TGCGCCAGCAGCTTGGGGGCCCGGGACCCGTTGAATTCACCCCTCCACTTT. Filled out from reference TRBV5-1 and TRBJ1-6, the complete variable domain reads KAGVTQTPRYLIKTRGQQVTLSCSPISGHRSVSWYQQTPGQGLQFLFEYFSETQRNKGNFPGRFSGRQFSNSRSEMNVSTLELGDSALYLCASSLGARDPLNSPLHFGNGTRLTVT.

The chain links TRBV7-9 to TRBJ1-6; no clear D. Germline CDR1 reads SEHNR; CDR2 reads FQNEAQ (reference sequence). The CDR3 runs 16 residues. Between the trimmed V and J ends, which lost 6 bases and 0 bases, there was a span of 12 bases. CDR3 in DNA: TGTGCCAGCAGGCTAACCACAAGCTCCTATAATTCACCCCTCCACTTT. It encodes CASRLTTSSYNSPLHF.

V and J are TRBV9 and TRBJ2-1, with D possibly matching TRBD1 (5 bases). Per the germline V gene, CDR1 is SGDLS and CDR2 is YYNGEE. CDR3 size: 16 residues. Trimming cost V 3 bases and J 0 bases, with 13 bases left between them. CDR3 coding DNA: TGTGCCAGCAGCGAATCGTCAGGGATCTCCTACAATGAGCAGTTCTTC. This codes for CASSESSGISYNEQFF.

V and J are TRBV7-9 and TRBJ1-6, with D possibly TRBD1 on 6 matching bases. The CDR3 length is 13 residues. Germline assignment: CDR1 SEHNR and CDR2 FQNEAQ (reference sequence). V lost 1 base, J lost 11 bases, and 9 bases lay in between. In DNA, the CDR3 is TGTGCCAGCAGCTTAGACGGACAGACACCCCTCCACTTT. It specifies CASSLDGQTPLHF.

The gene calls are TRBV29-1 and TRBJ2-6; D ambiguous. The CDR3 loop spans 16 amino acids. Trimming removed 2 bases at V and 0 bases at J, with 11 bases between. Germline V CDR1 and CDR2: SQVTM, ANQGSEA. CDR3 sequence (DNA): TGCAGCGTTGAAATCTCTGGTCCCTCTGGGGCCAACGTCCTGACTTTC. It translates to CSVEISGPSGANVLTF.

This clone came up a few times. The same CDR3 also results from other DNA sequences found in this sample. The chain is built from TRBV7-9 and TRBJ1-1; TRBD1 aligns across 9 bases. The CDR3 is 14 amino acids. V was clipped by 4 bases and J by 1 base; unmatched bases: 1. Germline lookup yields CDR1 SEHNR and CDR2 FQNEAQ (reference sequence). DNA for the CDR3: TGTGCCAGCAGCTCGACAGGGGGGAACACTGAAGCTTTCTTT. This encodes CASSSTGGNTEAFF.

V and J are TRBV18 and TRBJ2-7; maybe TRBD1 (5 bases). V was trimmed by 2 bases and J by 3 bases, leaving 20 bases between them. The length of the CDR3 is 17 residues. CDR1 KGHSH and CDR2 LQKENI come from the germline V gene. The CDR3 region has the DNA TGTGCCAGCTCACCAACAGGTAGCCAGCCAACCTTCTACGAGCAGTACTTC. Translated: CASSPTGSQPTFYEQYF.

V usage is TRBV4-3 and J usage is TRBJ2-3; 9 positions agree with TRBD2. The CDR3 runs 13 residues. Trimming cost V 8 bases and J 4 bases; bases outside gene matches: 4. Germline-derived CDR1 and CDR2 are LGHNA and YSLEER. The CDR3 DNA reads as TGCGCCAGCGGGACTAGCTTCGCAGATACGCAGTATTTT. This gives the protein CASGTSFADTQYF.

The DNA of the CDR3 is TGTGCCATCGGCACCGCAACAGGGCAAGAGACCCAGTACTTC. Encoded protein: CAIGTATGQETQYF. The rearrangement joins TRBV10-3 to TRBJ2-5; D may be TRBD1 (6 bases). Trimming shortened V by 8 bases and J by 2 bases, and 15 bases separated the two germline ends. The CDR3 is 14 residues long. The germline CDR1 and CDR2 sequences are ENHRY and SYGVKD.

The CDR3 sequence is CASSQKLQGGEQYF. As DNA, the CDR3 is TGCGCCAGCAGCCAAAAGCTACAGGGAGGCGAGCAGTACTTC. The chain carries TRBV4-1 and TRBJ2-7, with D perhaps given as TRBD1 or TRBD2 (6 bases each). Trimming took 2 bases from V and 6 from J, leaving 14 bases between them. CDR1 MGHRA and CDR2 YSYEKL come from the germline V gene. CDR3 length: 14 residues.

This chain connects TRBV2 to TRBJ1-1, with D possibly being TRBD1 (5 bases). Germline CDR1 is SNHLY and CDR2 is FYNNEI. V was trimmed by 3 bases and J by 10 bases, leaving 12 bases between them. The CDR3 sequence is 12 residues long. CDR3 protein: CASSEGGSRAFF. The CDR3 DNA reads as TGTGCCAGCAGTGAGGGGGGGAGCCGAGCTTTCTTT.

A few counts support this clone. The rearrangement uses TRBV2 and TRBJ1-5, with 12 bases matching TRBD1. Germline V gives CDR1 SNHLY, CDR2 FYNNEI. The CDR3 consists of 18 residues. J gave up 4 bases and V 6 bases, and 13 bases lay outside the gene matches. CDR3: CASSGTGGRRKENQPQHF. For the CDR3, the DNA is TGTGCCAGCAGCGGGACAGGGGGCCGTCGAAAAGAGAATCAGCCCCAGCATTTT.